Below, 20 T cell receptor beta chains from the same sample are listed, as sequenced in a study of T cell repertoires in cytomegalovirus infection. What these receptors recognize is not known. In TCRdb, the reads were re-called with MiXCR into one record per CDR3 protein. In the table there are 300,000 or so distinct CDR3 sequences, just under 25% of which are singletons. The sequencing used cultured PBMCs, collected from culture after CMV antigen stimulation. The receptor set was obtained from a human donor in good health (CMV status not recorded). Some clones in this sample may be carry-over from other donors' samples.

The rearrangement joins TRBV6-5 to TRBJ1-2; 9 bases agree with TRBD1. Germline V gene data show CDR1 as MNHEY and CDR2 as SVGAGI. The CDR3 totals 13 residues. V lost 5 bases, J lost 7 bases, and 5 bases stayed unmatched. DNA for the CDR3: TGTGCCAGCAGTCCAGGGACAGGGCCTGGCTACACCTTC. Its translation is CASSPGTGPGYTF.

The chain couples TRBV20-1 to TRBJ2-2; 7 positions agree with TRBD2. CDR1 is DFQATT, CDR2 SNEGSKA, per germline (reference sequence). The CDR3 is made up of 15 amino acids. Unmatched junction bases numbered 11, after V lost 3 bases and J lost 7 bases. The CDR3 reads CSARLVGGFGGELFF. The CDR3 DNA reads TGCAGTGCTAGGCTAGTGGGAGGGTTTGGCGGGGAGCTGTTTTTT.

This clonotype was seen a handful of times. The chain employs TRBV19 and TRBJ2-3; tentatively, D is TRBD1 (6 bases). Germline values: CDR1 LNHDA, CDR2 SQIVND (reference sequence). V was clipped by 2 bases and J by 7 bases, with 25 bases between them. This CDR3 region has 18 residues. This CDR3 reads CASSISVISSGDGNTQYF. CDR3 nucleotide sequence: TGTGCCAGTAGTATATCGGTTATAAGCTCAGGGGACGGAAATACGCAGTATTTT.

This clonotype has only a few counts. The genes are TRBV20-1 and TRBJ2-1, with 10 nucleotides matching TRBD2. CDR1 and CDR2 (germline): DFQATT, SNEGSKA (reference sequence). The CDR3 loop spans 15 amino acids. V shed 5 bases, J shed 4 bases, and the junction held 8 bases outside the gene matches. In DNA, the CDR3 is TGCAGTGCTGACACCCTAGCGGGAGTTTACAATGAGCAGTTCTTC. Its protein product is CSADTLAGVYNEQFF.

This clonotype was seen at least ten times. The chain carries TRBV11-2 and TRBJ1-2, with no clear D. Trimming removed 3 bases from V and 6 bases from J, with 14 bases in between. The CDR3 runs to 14 residues. The V gene's germline CDR1 is SGHAT and CDR2 FQNNGV. Here the CDR3 reads CASSFDAGSNGYTF. The CDR3 DNA reads as TGTGCCAGCAGCTTCGACGCCGGGAGCAATGGCTACACCTTC.

The V and J genes are TRBV28 and TRBJ2-7; 8 bases line up with TRBD1. Trimming at V came to 5 bases and at J to 1 base, leaving 13 bases not matched to a gene. From germline, CDR1 is MDHEN and CDR2 SYDVKM. This CDR3 contains 17 residues. CDR3 sequence reads: CASSRLRGRDSSYEQYF. In DNA form, the CDR3 reads TGTGCCAGCAGTAGACTCAGGGGGCGGGATAGTTCCTACGAGCAGTACTTC.

The chain links TRBV19 to TRBJ2-1, with D possibly being TRBD1 (6 bases). V was pared by 5 bases and J by 4 bases, with 15 bases between. Germline V gives CDR1 LNHDA, CDR2 SQIVND (reference sequence). The CDR3 runs 15 residues. The CDR3 region is CASSRTGKGYNEQFF. The CDR3 bases are TGTGCCAGTAGTCGTACAGGGAAGGGTTACAATGAGCAGTTCTTC.

This chain links TRBV4-1 with TRBJ2-5; D is undetermined. The CDR3 is made up of 15 amino acids. Germline-derived CDR1 and CDR2 are MGHRA and YSYEKL. With 2 bases removed from V and 1 base from J, the gap between germline ends came to 11 bases. In nucleotides, the CDR3 is TGCGCCAGCAGCCAAAATGACTGGCCCCAAGAGACCCAGTACTTC. Amino acids: CASSQNDWPQETQYF.

The sample holds many counts of this clonotype. The chain uses TRBV7-2 and TRBJ2-5; D not certain. CDR3 length: 15 amino acids. Germline V gives CDR1 SGHTA, CDR2 FQGNSA. V was clipped by 0 bases and J by 2 bases, with 10 bases between them. CDR3: CASSLAVTVQETQYF. The CDR3 region has the DNA TGTGCCAGCAGCTTAGCGGTCACGGTACAAGAGACCCAGTACTTC.

The V call is TRBV7-6, the J call TRBJ2-5; 14 bases match TRBD2. J was trimmed by 4 bases and V by 5 bases; bases with no gene match: 12. Germline loops: CDR1 SGHVS, CDR2 FNYEAQ. This CDR3 comprises 18 residues. Written as DNA, the CDR3 is TGTGCCAGCAGCCCCACCTCGACTAGCGGGAGGGCCTTAGAGACCCAGTACTTC. Translation gives CASSPTSTSGRALETQYF.

This chain connects TRBV28 to TRBJ2-5; D not resolved. The V gene's germline CDR1 is MDHEN and CDR2 SYDVKM. The CDR3 spans 16 residues. V gave up 5 bases and J gave up 1 base, with 17 bases separating them. The CDR3 is CASSPTPTIFQETQYF. CDR3 coding DNA: TGTGCCAGCAGTCCCACCCCCACTATCTTCCAAGAGACCCAGTACTTC.

This clonotype was found many times. The V and J genes are TRBV7-8 and TRBJ2-5; 7 bases agree with TRBD1. V was pared by 5 bases and J by 2 bases, with 8 bases of the junction left unmatched. Germline CDR1 is SGHVS and CDR2 is FQNEAQ. The CDR3 consists of 15 residues. CDR3 in amino acids: CASSPTRGTQETQYF. The CDR3 DNA is TGTGCCAGCAGCCCAACCAGGGGGACGCAAGAGACCCAGTACTTC.

This clonotype showed up many times. This chain uses TRBV7-2 with TRBJ2-1; 8 bases are a match to TRBD2. V shed 1 base and J 7 bases; nucleotides not matched to a gene: 9. The germline V gene encodes CDR1 SGHTA and CDR2 FQGNSA. This CDR3 is built from 16 residues. Written as DNA, the CDR3 is TGTGCCAGCAGCTTAGAAAGCGGGAGTCTCCAAAATGAGCAGTTCTTC. This encodes CASSLESGSLQNEQFF.

The chain uses TRBV7-4 and TRBJ1-1; D gene uncertain. With 4 bases removed from V and 4 bases from J, the gap between germline ends came to 16 bases. Germline CDR1 is SGHVT and CDR2 is SQSDAQ. This CDR3 comprises 15 residues. CDR3 bases: TGTGCCAGCAGCTCATCGAGGTCGCGGTTCACTGAAGCTTTCTTT. As protein: CASSSSRSRFTEAFF.

In this sample, this clonotype turned up a few times. V and J are TRBV6-6 and TRBJ2-7; tentatively, D is TRBD1 or TRBD2 (5 bases each). This CDR3 contains 12 residues. Trimming took 2 bases from V and 6 from J, leaving 8 bases between them. CDR1 is MNHNY, CDR2 SVGAGI, per germline (reference sequence). The CDR3 reads CASSYKGTEQYF. CDR3 DNA: TGTGCCAGCAGTTACAAGGGGACCGAGCAGTACTTC.

The sample holds a few counts of this clonotype. This chain uses TRBV10-3 with TRBJ2-1; TRBD2 might be the D (6 bases). V shed 6 bases and J shed 8 bases, with 20 bases lying between them. This CDR3 has 15 residues. CDR1 is ENHRY, CDR2 SYGVKD, per germline. The CDR3, as DNA: TGTGCCATCAGGGCAGGTGGAGGGCTTATGGATGAGCAGTTCTTC. Encoded protein: CAIRAGGGLMDEQFF.

The gene calls are TRBV7-2 and TRBJ2-7; D gene ambiguous. This CDR3 comprises 14 residues. V shed 5 bases and J shed 1 base, with 12 bases lying between them. Germline V CDR1 and CDR2: SGHTA, FQGNSA. The CDR3 protein is CASSQPPVSYEQYF. The CDR3 nucleotides read TGTGCCAGCAGCCAGCCCCCGGTGTCCTACGAGCAGTACTTC.

Only one count was recorded for this clonotype. This may be a read error, as it is one base from a much larger clone. This rearrangement joins TRBV7-8 to TRBJ2-1; TRBD2 aligns across 9 bases. The end of the DNA fits TRBJ2-7 better, so the J call may be wrong. The CDR3 has 18 amino acids. CDR1 and CDR2 (germline): SGHVS, FQNEAQ. The CDR3 loop reads CASSSGLLGLASYNEQYF. The CDR3 nucleotides are TGTGCCAGCAGCTCAGGACTACTCGGACTAGCGAGCTACAATGAGCAGTACTTC.

This clonotype has only a few counts. This chain connects TRBV7-2 to TRBJ2-2; TRBD1 agrees at 9 bases. CDR3 length: 14 amino acids. V dropped 4 bases and J dropped 6; count of bases not matched to a gene: 3. Looked up from germline, CDR1 is SGHTA and CDR2 is FQGNSA. CDR3 loop: CASSSYRGPGELFF. The CDR3, as DNA: TGTGCCAGCAGCTCATACAGGGGGCCCGGGGAGCTGTTTTTT.

This clonotype was seen many times. The chain combines TRBV7-2 with TRBJ1-5; D not certain. There are 15 residues in the CDR3. Trimming cost V 1 base and J 3 bases, with 10 bases left between them. The germline gives CDR1 SGHTA, CDR2 FQGNSA. The CDR3 loop reads CASSLVLGNNQPQHF. CDR3 nucleotides: TGTGCCAGCAGCTTAGTGCTAGGTAACAATCAGCCCCAGCATTTT.